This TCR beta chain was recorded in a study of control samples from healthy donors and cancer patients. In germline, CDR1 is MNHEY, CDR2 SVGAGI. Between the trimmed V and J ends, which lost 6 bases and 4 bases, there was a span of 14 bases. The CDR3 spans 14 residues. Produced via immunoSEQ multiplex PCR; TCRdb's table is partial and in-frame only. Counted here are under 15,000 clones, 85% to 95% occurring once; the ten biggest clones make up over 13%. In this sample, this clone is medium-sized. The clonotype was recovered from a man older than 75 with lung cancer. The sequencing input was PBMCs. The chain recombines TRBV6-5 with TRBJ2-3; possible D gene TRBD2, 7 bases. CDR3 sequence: CASSQGGGSDTQYF. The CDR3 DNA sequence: TGTGCCAGCAGCCAAGGGGGGGGATCAGATACGCAGTATTTT.